Detailed here is one TCR beta chain. The data originate from a study of blood T cell repertoires in COVID-19. On the study more broadly: Collection of acute and convalescent COVID-19 samples took place in the United States, Italy and Spain.

Germline V gene sequence: CDR1 SGHDT, CDR2 YYEEEE. Losses at the gene ends were 6 bases for V and 2 bases for J; bases not matched to a gene: 7. This CDR3 is built from 14 residues. Per the study methods: Reference gene primer amplification yielded estimated nucleated cell counts. Some clones are missing from TCRdb's copy, which holds only in-frame ones; the method was immunoSEQ multiplex PCR. V and J calls and clone size are those listed in that table; D and trimming were worked out from the DNA. The sample contains over 150,000 clones, 65% to 90% of which appear only once. The sequenced material came from peripheral blood. V gene TRBV5-6 combines with J gene TRBJ1-1; 7 bases align to TRBD1. This sequence was found in a middle-aged man with active or convalescent COVID-19. CDR3 in amino acids: CASTWDRTNTEAFF. The CDR3, as DNA: TGTGCCAGCACCTGGGACAGAACAAACACTGAAGCTTTCTTT. Supplemented by reference TRBV5-6 and TRBJ1-1, the full variable domain reads DAGVTQSPTHLIKTRGQQVTLRCSPKSGHDTVSWYQQALGQGPQFIFQYYEEEERQRGNFPDRFSGHQFPNYSSELNVNALLLGDSALYLCASTWDRTNTEAFFGQGTRLTVV.